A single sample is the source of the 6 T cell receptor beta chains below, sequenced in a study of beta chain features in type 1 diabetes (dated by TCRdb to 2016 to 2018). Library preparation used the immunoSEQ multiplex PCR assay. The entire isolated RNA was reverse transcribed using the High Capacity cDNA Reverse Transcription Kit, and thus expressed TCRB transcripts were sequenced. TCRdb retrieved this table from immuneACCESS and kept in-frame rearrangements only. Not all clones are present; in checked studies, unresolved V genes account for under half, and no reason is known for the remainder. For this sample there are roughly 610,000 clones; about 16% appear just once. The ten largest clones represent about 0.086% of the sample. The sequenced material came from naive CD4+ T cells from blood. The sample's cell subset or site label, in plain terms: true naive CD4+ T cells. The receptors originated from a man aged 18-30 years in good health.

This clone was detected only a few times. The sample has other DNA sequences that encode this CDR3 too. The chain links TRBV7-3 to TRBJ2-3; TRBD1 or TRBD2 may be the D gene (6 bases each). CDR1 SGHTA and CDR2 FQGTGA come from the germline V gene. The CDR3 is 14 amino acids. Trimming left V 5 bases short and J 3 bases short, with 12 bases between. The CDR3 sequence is CASSPGARTDTQYF. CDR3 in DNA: TGTGCCAGCAGCCCGGGGGCGAGAACAGATACGCAGTATTTT.

This CDR3 is CASSLVGTNTGELFF. Written as DNA, the CDR3 is TGCGCCAGCAGCTTGGTAGGGACGAACACCGGGGAGCTGTTTTTT. The V call is TRBV5-1, the J call TRBJ2-2; D not resolved. With 0 bases removed from V and 0 bases from J, the gap between germline ends came to 6 bases. Germline V gene lookup returns CDR1 SGHRS and CDR2 YFSETQ. CDR3 length: 15 amino acids.

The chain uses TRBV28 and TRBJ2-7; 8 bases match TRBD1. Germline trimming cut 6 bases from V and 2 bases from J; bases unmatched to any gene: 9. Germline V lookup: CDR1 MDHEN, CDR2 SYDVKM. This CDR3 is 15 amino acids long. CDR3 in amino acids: CASRRQGRSTYEQYF. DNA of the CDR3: TGTGCCAGCAGGAGACAGGGGCGCTCGACCTACGAGCAGTACTTC. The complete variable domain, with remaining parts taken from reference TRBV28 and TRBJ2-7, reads DVKVTQSSRYLVKRTGEKVFLECVQDMDHENMFWYRQDPGLGLRLIYFSYDVKMKEKGDIPEGYSVSREKKERFSLILESASTNQTSMYLCASRRQGRSTYEQYFGPGTRLTVT.

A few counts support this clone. The CDR3 DNA follows: TGTGCCAGCAGCCAACAGGGGAACTATGGCTACACCTTC. This sequence encodes CASSQQGNYGYTF. The chain uses TRBV7-9 and TRBJ1-2; TRBD1 matches at 7 bases. With 5 bases clipped from V and 2 bases from J, the junction kept 2 bases outside the gene matches. The CDR3 has 13 amino acids. In germline, CDR1 is SEHNR, CDR2 FQNEAQ (reference sequence).

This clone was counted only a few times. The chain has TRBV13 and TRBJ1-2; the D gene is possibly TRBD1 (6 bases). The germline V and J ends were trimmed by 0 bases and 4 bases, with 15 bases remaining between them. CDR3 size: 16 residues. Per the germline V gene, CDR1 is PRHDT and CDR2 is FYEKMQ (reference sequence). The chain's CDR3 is CASSLGGKDSFYGYTF. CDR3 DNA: TGTGCCAGCAGCTTAGGCGGAAAGGACAGCTTCTATGGCTACACCTTC.

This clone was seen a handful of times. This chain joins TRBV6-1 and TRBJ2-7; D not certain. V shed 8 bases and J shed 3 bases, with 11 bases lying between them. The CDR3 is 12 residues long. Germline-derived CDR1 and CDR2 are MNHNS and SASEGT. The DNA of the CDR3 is TGTGCCAGCGGGGTTTGGGACTACGAGCAGTACTTC. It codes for CASGVWDYEQYF.